This is a list of T cell receptor beta chains from one sample in a study of neoadjuvant anti-PD-1 for oral cavity cancer. The protocol was immunoSEQ multiplex PCR, while the TCRdb copy is restricted to in-frame clones and leaves out a portion. In the table there are 17,000 or so clones, around two thirds of which are singletons. The sample consisted of PBMCs, taken before nivolumab (anti-PD-1) treatment. The receptor source for this set is a person aged 35 to 85 with oral cavity squamous cell carcinoma. Both conserved end residues are part of each CDR3. A D gene is named only where the DNA matches it firmly. Size values are once, few and many counts, or a class for expanded clones, and some rows have none.

j_gene | v_gene | d_gene | abundance | CDR3aa | CDR3nt
TRBJ1-4 | TRBV19 | TRBD1 | - | CASYPGGELEEKLFF | TGTGCCAGTTACCCAGGGGGCGAGTTGGAAGAAAAACTGTTTTTT
TRBJ1-4 | TRBV5-1 | - | - | CASSLGQIREKLFF | TGCGCCAGCAGCTTGGGACAGATTAGGGAAAAACTGTTTTTT
TRBJ2-7 | TRBV5-6 | TRBD1 | medium-sized | CASSLKTGALYEQYF | TGTGCCAGCAGCTTAAAGACAGGGGCTCTCTACGAGCAGTACTTC
TRBJ2-5 | TRBV5-4 | TRBD2 | - | CASSPLGGPGETQYF | TGTGCCAGCAGCCCCTTGGGAGGGCCGGGAGAGACCCAGTACTTC
TRBJ1-2 | TRBV9 | - | - | CASSVASRTLDGYTF | TGTGCCAGCAGCGTAGCGTCACGGACACTCGATGGCTACACCTTC
TRBJ1-1 | TRBV21-1 | - | - | CASSPWRGSGQTEAFF | TGTGCCAGCAGCCCATGGAGAGGGTCGGGTCAAACTGAAGCTTTCTTT
TRBJ2-2 | TRBV5-1 | - | few | CASSLGTATGELFF | TGCGCCAGCAGCTTGGGTACAGCCACCGGGGAGCTGTTTTTT
TRBJ2-2 | TRBV7-9 | TRBD2 | - | CASSTLAGSTGELFF | TGTGCCAGCAGCACCTTAGCGGGAAGCACCGGGGAGCTGTTTTTT
TRBJ2-2 | TRBV6-6 | - | - | CASSQGGGGELFF | TGTGCCAGCAGTCAAGGGGGGGGTGGGGAGCTGTTTTTT
TRBJ2-5 | TRBV4-1 | TRBD2 | - | CASSQDGSAGAETQYF | TGCGCCAGCAGCCAAGATGGGAGCGCGGGAGCGGAGACCCAGTACTTC
TRBJ2-1 | TRBV30 | TRBD2 | - | CAWDLAGGNNEQFF | TGTGCCTGGGATCTAGCGGGAGGGAACAATGAGCAGTTCTTC
TRBJ2-5 | TRBV27 | - | - | CASSPAGKTQYF | TGTGCCAGCAGTCCCGCCGGGAAGACCCAGTACTTC
TRBJ1-5 | TRBV7-8 | - | - | CASSSPRGEGSQPQHF | TGTGCCAGCAGCTCACCTAGGGGAGAGGGAAGTCAGCCCCAGCATTTT
TRBJ1-1 | TRBV29-1 | - | few | CSVEDRREAFF | TGCAGCGTTGAAGATCGGAGAGAAGCTTTCTTT
TRBJ2-7 | TRBV21-1 | - | once | CASSKCLARYEQYF | TGTGCCAGCAGCAAGTGCCTAGCGAGGTACGAGCAGTACTTC
TRBJ1-3 | TRBV5-5 | - | - | CASMPRESQGTIYF | TGTGCCAGCATGCCCCGGGAAAGCCAAGGCACCATATATTTT
TRBJ1-2 | TRBV29-1 | - | - | CSAAYGYTF | TGCAGCGCGGCATATGGCTACACCTTC
TRBJ2-2 | TRBV5-4 | TRBD1 | once | CASSWGQGATGELFF | TGTGCCAGCAGTTGGGGACAGGGGGCGACCGGGGAGCTGTTTTTT
TRBJ2-2 | TRBV10-3 | - | few | CAISDPGRGYTGELFF | TGTGCCATCAGTGACCCGGGACGAGGGTACACCGGGGAGCTGTTTTTT
TRBJ2-2 | TRBV11-3 | - | - | CASSPGSHMGTGELFF | TGTGCCAGCAGCCCGGGATCCCACATGGGCACCGGGGAGCTGTTTTTT
TRBJ2-3 | TRBV5-1 | - | - | CASSLERSTDTQYF | TGCGCCAGCAGCTTGGAGCGCTCCACAGATACGCAGTATTTT
TRBJ2-1 | TRBV6-5 | - | - | CASSYGISYNEQFF | TGTGCCAGCAGTTACGGGATCTCCTACAATGAGCAGTTCTTC
TRBJ1-5 | TRBV27 | - | - | CASSAQGSNQPQHF | TGTGCCAGCAGTGCTCAGGGTAGCAATCAGCCCCAGCATTTT
TRBJ2-7 | TRBV11-2 | TRBD2 | - | CASTVGTSGNYEQYF | TGTGCCAGCACCGTGGGGACTAGCGGGAACTACGAGCAGTACTTC
TRBJ2-7 | TRBV28 | - | - | CASSFGGLNEQYF | TGTGCCAGCAGCTTCGGGGGCCTGAACGAGCAGTACTTC
TRBJ1-4 | TRBV2 | - | few | CASSDEKLFF | TGTGCCAGCAGTGATGAAAAACTGTTTTTT
TRBJ2-1 | TRBV9 | - | - | CASSEPLGSHYNEQFF | TGTGCCAGCAGCGAGCCCCTGGGGTCCCATTACAATGAGCAGTTCTTC
TRBJ2-1 | TRBV5-1 | TRBD2 | - | CASSPGLAEYNEQFF | TGCGCCAGCAGCCCGGGACTAGCGGAGTACAATGAGCAGTTCTTC
TRBJ2-2 | TRBV6-5 | - | - | CASSYVRGNTGELFF | TGTGCCAGCAGTTACGTCCGGGGTAACACCGGGGAGCTGTTTTTT
TRBJ2-7 | TRBV14 | TRBD1 | - | CASSARTGGEQYF | TGTGCCAGCAGCGCCAGGACAGGAGGCGAGCAGTACTTC
TRBJ2-3 | TRBV29-1 | TRBD2 | - | CSAPLAGGPDTQYF | TGCAGCGCCCCACTAGCGGGAGGGCCAGATACGCAGTATTTT
TRBJ2-2 | TRBV9 | TRBD2 | - | CASSVAGGANTGELFF | TGTGCCAGCAGCGTAGCGGGAGGGGCAAACACCGGGGAGCTGTTTTTT
TRBJ2-1 | TRBV7-7 | - | few | CASSPDSNNEQFF | TGTGCTAGCAGTCCTGACTCGAACAATGAGCAGTTCTTC
TRBJ2-7 | TRBV11-2 | - | - | CASSLVINEQYF | TGTGCCAGCAGCTTAGTCATTAACGAGCAGTACTTC
TRBJ2-7 | TRBV4-1 | TRBD1 | - | CASSQPGTGGGYEQYF | TGCGCCAGCAGCCAACCCGGGACAGGTGGAGGCTACGAGCAGTACTTC
TRBJ1-5 | TRBV6-1 | - | - | CASSERAGQPQHF | TGTGCCAGCAGTGAAAGGGCAGGTCAGCCCCAGCATTTT
TRBJ2-3 | TRBV6-1 | TRBD2 | - | CASSEALGGGTDTQYF | TGTGCCAGCAGTGAAGCGCTTGGGGGGGGCACAGATACGCAGTATTTT
TRBJ2-1 | TRBV9 | - | - | CASSVAVGGNEQFF | TGTGCCAGCAGCGTAGCTGTAGGGGGCAATGAGCAGTTCTTC
TRBJ2-1 | TRBV10-3 | - | few | CAISESSGGMSNEQFF | TGTGCCATCAGTGAGTCGAGCGGCGGGATGTCTAATGAGCAGTTCTTC
TRBJ1-2 | TRBV11-2 | - | - | CASSLDLQGRGYTF | TGTGCCAGCAGCTTGGATCTACAGGGCCGAGGCTACACCTTC
TRBJ2-5 | TRBV7-6 | - | - | CASSFQGGGETQYF | TGTGCCAGCAGCTTCCAGGGGGGTGGAGAGACCCAGTACTTC
TRBJ2-1 | TRBV10-3 | - | - | CAISESRQSSYNEQFF | TGTGCCATCAGTGAGTCGAGGCAGAGCTCCTACAATGAGCAGTTCTTC
TRBJ2-7 | TRBV7-2 | - | - | CASSLGPVYEQYF | TGTGCCAGCAGTTTGGGACCGGTCTACGAGCAGTACTTC
TRBJ1-5 | TRBV6-6 | - | - | CATTPGQVNQPQHF | TGTGCCACCACGCCGGGACAAGTCAATCAGCCCCAGCATTTT
TRBJ1-1 | TRBV12-1 | - | few | CASSTPGGPDDTEAFF | TGTGCCAGCAGCACCCCAGGGGGGCCCGACGACACTGAAGCTTTCTTT
TRBJ2-1 | TRBV28 | - | - | CASSPHPTPLAVDEQFF | TGTGCCAGCAGTCCTCACCCCACACCCCTAGCAGTGGATGAGCAGTTCTTC
TRBJ1-1 | TRBV25-1 | - | few | CASSRAQNTEAFF | TGTGCCAGCAGTAGGGCACAGAACACTGAAGCTTTCTTT
TRBJ1-5 | TRBV2 | - | - | CASRYDQPQHF | TGTGCCAGCAGATACGATCAGCCCCAGCATTTT
TRBJ2-7 | TRBV11-1 | - | few | CASSLHSLGYEQYF | TGTGCCAGCAGCTTGCATTCTCTAGGTTACGAGCAGTACTTC
TRBJ2-1 | TRBV7-9 | TRBD2 | - | CASSPRTSGEQFF | TGTGCCAGCAGCCCCAGGACTAGCGGGGAGCAGTTCTTC
TRBJ2-5 | TRBV5-1 | TRBD1 | - | CASSSQGQAETQYF | TGCGCCAGCAGCTCACAAGGACAGGCAGAGACCCAGTACTTC